One sample yielded the 15 T cell receptor beta chains listed below, sequenced in a study of blood T cell repertoires in COVID-19. The protocol was immunoSEQ multiplex PCR, while the TCRdb copy is restricted to in-frame clones and leaves out a portion. The sample yields 200,000 to 250,000 clones, 80% seen once. Sequencing was carried out using peripheral blood. The receptor source for this set is a human donor in a cohort sampled during active COVID-19.

The chain recombines TRBV30 with TRBJ2-6; D might be TRBD1 (5 bases). Trimming cost V 0 bases and J 1 base, with 7 bases left between them. The V gene's germline CDR1 is GTSNPN and CDR2 SVGIG (reference sequence). This CDR3 spans 15 amino acids. This chain's CDR3 is CAWSVGASGANVLTF. As DNA, the CDR3 is TGTGCCTGGAGTGTAGGGGCTTCTGGGGCCAACGTCCTGACTTTC.

The CDR3 reads CASSQGLASIRTDTQYF. The CDR3, as DNA: TGTGCCAGCAGCCAAGGACTAGCATCGATACGCACAGATACGCAGTATTTT. The rearrangement joins TRBV3-1 (or the pseudogene TRBV3-2) to TRBJ2-3; 7 bases are a match to TRBD2. The CDR3 has 17 residues. With 1 base clipped from V and 1 base from J, the junction kept 8 bases outside the gene matches. Per the germline V gene, CDR1 is LGHDT and CDR2 is YNNKEL (reference sequence).

CDR3 in amino acids: CASSLIGGSGNTIYF. CDR3 sequence (DNA): TGTGCCAGCAGCTTAATCGGCGGGTCTGGAAACACCATATATTTT. This chain links TRBV7-3 with TRBJ1-3; no definite D call. Germline V lookup: CDR1 SGHTA, CDR2 FQGTGA. This CDR3 has 15 residues. Trimming removed 1 base at V and 1 base at J, with 8 bases between.

This clone was picked up a small number of times. The gene calls are TRBV25-1 and TRBJ2-7, with no clear D. Germline V lookup: CDR1 MGHDK, CDR2 SYGVNS. The CDR3 has 14 amino acids. V was pared by 4 bases and J by 0 bases, with 10 bases between. CDR3 amino acids: CASSVLASSYEQYF. In DNA form, the CDR3 reads TGTGCCAGCAGTGTACTTGCTTCCTCCTACGAGCAGTACTTC.

V and J are TRBV7-9 and TRBJ2-5; 9 bases align to TRBD1. Germline loops: CDR1 SEHNR, CDR2 FQNEAQ (reference sequence). The CDR3 is 14 amino acids. V was clipped by 4 bases and J by 3 bases; unmatched bases: 3. The CDR3 loop reads CASSSTGGEETQYF. DNA for the CDR3: TGTGCCAGCAGCTCGACAGGGGGAGAAGAGACCCAGTACTTC.

The genes are TRBV19 and TRBJ2-5; the match to TRBD2 covers 12 bases. The length of the CDR3 is 15 residues. J gave up 7 bases and V 5 bases, and 8 bases lay outside the gene matches. In germline, CDR1 is LNHDA, CDR2 SQIVND (reference sequence). The CDR3 spells CASSARTGLAGTQYF. CDR3 sequence (DNA): TGTGCCAGTAGTGCCAGAACGGGACTAGCGGGGACCCAGTACTTC.

The chain links TRBV28 to TRBJ2-3, with D possibly being TRBD2 (6 bases). The CDR3 has 16 residues. Per germline, CDR1 MDHEN and CDR2 SYDVKM. The germline V and J ends were trimmed by 4 bases and 2 bases, with 16 bases remaining between them. CDR3 loop: CASSSFGGVPTDTQYF. CDR3 bases: TGTGCCAGCAGTTCCTTCGGCGGGGTCCCCACAGATACGCAGTATTTT.

The table lists this clone with a count of one. The chain couples TRBV3-1 (or the pseudogene TRBV3-2) to TRBJ2-2; possibly TRBD2 for D (5 bases). The germline V and J ends were trimmed by 1 base and 3 bases, with 6 bases remaining between them. Germline V gene sequence: CDR1 LGHDT, CDR2 YNNKEL (reference sequence). This CDR3 has 14 residues. The CDR3 loop is CASSQGGYTGELFF. In DNA, the CDR3 is TGTGCCAGCAGCCAAGGCGGGTACACCGGGGAGCTGTTTTTT.

The rearrangement links TRBV28 to TRBJ2-4; TRBD1 aligns across 8 bases. Germline CDR1 reads MDHEN; CDR2 reads SYDVKM. There are 14 residues in the CDR3. Trimming at V came to 3 bases and at J to 9 bases, leaving 7 bases not matched to a gene. The CDR3 bases are TGTGCCAGCAGTTTGGACAGGGCCTCGATCATTCAGTACTTC. Protein product: CASSLDRASIIQYF.

The table lists this clone with a count of one. This chain joins TRBV28 and TRBJ2-7; 7 bases map to TRBD2. Germline CDR1 MDHEN, CDR2 SYDVKM. V gave up 1 base and J gave up 4 bases; unmatched junction bases: 10. The CDR3 contains 16 residues. For the CDR3, the DNA is TGTGCCAGCAGTTTATTGTCTGCGGGGGAGGGTTACGAGCAGTACTTC. Amino acids: CASSLLSAGEGYEQYF.

V and J are TRBV7-2 and TRBJ1-4; D is perhaps TRBD1 (6 bases). This CDR3 is 19 amino acids long. Germline values: CDR1 SGHTA, CDR2 FQGNSA. Trimming shortened V by 4 bases and J by 2 bases, and 23 bases separated the two germline ends. CDR3 coding DNA: TGTGCCAGCAGCTGCCCCGTACTGGGGGGGCGAGTGACTAATGAAAAACTGTTTTTT. As protein: CASSCPVLGGRVTNEKLFF.

V usage is TRBV4-2 and J usage is TRBJ2-2, with 12 bases matching TRBD2. In germline, CDR1 is LGHNA, CDR2 YNFKEQ. V was pared by 4 bases and J by 6 bases, with 6 bases of the junction left unmatched. The CDR3 contains 16 residues. In DNA, the CDR3 is TGTGCCAGCAGCCGAGCTAGCGGGAGGGCCCCCGGGGAGCTGTTTTTT. Translation gives CASSRASGRAPGELFF.

This clone was counted between two and nine times. The V call is TRBV4-2, the J call TRBJ2-3; possibly TRBD2 for D (6 bases). Germline-derived CDR1 and CDR2 are LGHNA and YNFKEQ. This CDR3 has 13 amino acids. V was shortened by 3 bases and J by 4 bases, with 8 bases between the two germline ends. The CDR3 bases are TGTGCCAGCAGCCAGGGACTTGCAGATACGCAGTATTTT. This gives the protein CASSQGLADTQYF.

The chain is built from TRBV11-2 and TRBJ2-3; 10 nucleotides align to TRBD2. Germline trimming cut 3 bases from V and 2 bases from J; bases unmatched to any gene: 5. From germline, CDR1 is SGHAT and CDR2 FQNNGV. The CDR3 has 16 amino acids. The CDR3, as DNA: TGTGCCAGCAGCTTCGGAGCGGGGGGGTTCACAGATACGCAGTATTTT. Its translation is CASSFGAGGFTDTQYF.

With regard to this clone: In the same sample, other DNA sequences code for this CDR3. The chain joins TRBV6-5 to TRBJ2-7, with TRBD1 matching over 11 bases. V was pared by 0 bases and J by 4 bases, with 2 bases of the junction left unmatched. The CDR3 loop spans 15 amino acids. Germline loops: CDR1 MNHEY, CDR2 SVGAGI. The chain's CDR3 is CASSYSGQGAYEQYF. The CDR3 coding sequence is TGTGCCAGCAGTTACTCCGGACAGGGGGCTTACGAGCAGTACTTC.